These 11 T cell receptor beta chains were sequenced from one sample in a study of T cell repertoires in cytomegalovirus infection. TCRdb analysed the reads with MiXCR anew, one entry per CDR3 protein. The repertoire holds approximately 390,000 distinct CDR3 sequences, with about 34% as singletons. These receptors lack a known antigen. This material consisted of cultured PBMCs, taken from culture after CMV antigen stimulation. The receptors come from a human donor in good health (CMV status not recorded). Some clones in this sample may be carry-over from other donors' samples.

This rearrangement joins TRBV7-1 to TRBJ1-5, with a possible D match to TRBD1 (6 bases). TRBV7-1 is treated as an ORF (open reading frame) with a function not yet certain. The CDR3 has 14 amino acids. The V end was cut by 5 bases, the J end by 9 bases, with 17 bases between. Here the CDR3 DNA reads TGTGCCAGCAGCACGGACGGGGGGCAGGGGCCCCAGCATTTT. As protein: CASSTDGGQGPQHF.

The chain employs TRBV4-1 and TRBJ2-3; D remains ambiguous. The length of the CDR3 is 16 residues. V was shortened by 4 bases and J by 2 bases, with 16 bases between the two germline ends. Germline V gene lookup returns CDR1 MGHRA and CDR2 YSYEKL. The CDR3 sequence is CASSPNDAEITDTQYF. The DNA of the CDR3 is TGCGCCAGCAGCCCAAATGATGCGGAGATCACAGATACGCAGTATTTT.

This clonotype was detected only a few times. The genes are TRBV28 and TRBJ1-4; D perhaps matches TRBD1 (6 bases). The V and J ends lost 8 bases and 8 bases respectively, with 15 bases between them. This CDR3 spans 13 amino acids. From germline, CDR1 is MDHEN and CDR2 SYDVKM. The CDR3 nucleotides read TGTGCCAGCGTAAAAACAGGGACGGAAAAACTGTTTTTT. This sequence encodes CASVKTGTEKLFF.

The rearrangement links TRBV6-1 to TRBJ2-1, with D unclear. Germline V CDR1 and CDR2: MNHNS, SASEGT. V gave up 5 bases and J gave up 7 bases, with 12 bases separating them. The CDR3 totals 13 residues. In nucleotides, the CDR3 is TGTGCCAGCAGTTATTACGGGTTAAATGAGCAGTTCTTC. This sequence encodes CASSYYGLNEQFF.

This clonotype was counted only a few times. The J gene is TRBJ1-4, the V gene TRBV10-3; 8 nucleotides match TRBD1. V dropped 6 bases and J dropped 10; count of bases not matched to a gene: 10. This CDR3 is built from 14 residues. Germline values: CDR1 ENHRY, CDR2 SYGVKD. This chain's CDR3 is CAIRQQGEAGKLFF. CDR3 nucleotide sequence: TGTGCCATCAGGCAACAGGGGGAGGCTGGAAAACTGTTTTTT.

The V gene is TRBV7-9, the J gene TRBJ2-5; TRBD1 or TRBD2 may be the D gene (5 bases each). This CDR3 contains 12 residues. Germline CDR1 and CDR2: SEHNR and FQNEAQ (reference sequence). V was shortened by 4 bases and J by 7 bases, with 10 bases between the two germline ends. CDR3 DNA sequence: TGTGCCAGCAGCTCAATCGGGGCGACCCAGTACTTC. It is translated as CASSSIGATQYF.

The CDR3 region is CATSRSPTSAPPLYTQYF. DNA of the CDR3: TGTGCCACCAGCAGATCCCCAACTAGCGCACCCCCTTTGTATACGCAGTATTTT. The chain uses TRBV15 and TRBJ2-3, with 7 bases matching TRBD2. The CDR3 spans 18 residues. The V segment lost 2 bases and the J segment 7 bases; nucleotides outside the gene matches: 18. Germline lookup yields CDR1 LNHNV and CDR2 YYDKDF (reference sequence).

Points on this clonotype: The CDR3 does not end in the conserved phenylalanine or tryptophan, so this is likely a read error. V is TRBV20-1 and J is TRBJ1-2; 8 bases fit TRBD1. Germline V gene sequence: CDR1 DFQATT, CDR2 SNEGSKA (reference sequence). The CDR3 covers 15 residues. The ends lost 6 bases at V and 4 bases at J; junction bases unmatched: 13. The CDR3 DNA reads TGCAGTGCCCGAGAGACAGGGGTTGGATCCTATGGCTACACCTCC. Translating gives CSARETGVGSYGYTS.

The V call is TRBV27, the J call TRBJ1-1; D unresolved. Germline V gene sequence: CDR1 MNHEY, CDR2 SMNVEV (reference sequence). Trimming removed 4 bases at V and 1 base at J, with 7 bases between. The length of the CDR3 is 13 residues. CDR3 DNA: TGTGCCAGCAGTTACCGGGAGAACACTGAAGCTTTCTTT. Protein: CASSYRENTEAFF.

The V gene is TRBV10-3, the J gene TRBJ1-2; D is perhaps TRBD1 (5 bases). This CDR3 contains 12 residues. V dropped 8 bases and J dropped 6 bases, with 13 bases sitting between them. Germline loops: CDR1 ENHRY, CDR2 SYGVKD. CDR3 coding DNA: TGTGCCATCGGGGCCCGTAGCAATGGCTACACCTTC. Encoded protein: CAIGARSNGYTF.

At least ten counts were recorded for this clonotype. This chain links TRBV4-1 with TRBJ2-1, with 9 positions matching TRBD2. Germline CDR1 and CDR2: MGHRA and YSYEKL. Trimming removed 0 bases from V and 7 bases from J; junction bases left unmatched: 7. This CDR3 has 16 amino acids. The CDR3 loop reads CASSQEFPGLANEQFF. The CDR3 bases are TGCGCCAGCAGCCAAGAATTTCCCGGACTAGCGAATGAGCAGTTCTTC.